The entry that follows covers one T cell receptor beta chain sequence. Germline lookup yields CDR1 MGHDK and CDR2 SYGVNS. The V and J ends lost 7 bases and 6 bases respectively, with 14 bases between them. The length of the CDR3 is 13 residues. The data are from a study of response to subunit inactivated influenza vaccine. TCRdb called the RT-PCR reads again in MiXCR, with one record for every CDR3 protein. This table has 500,000 to 600,000 distinct CDR3 sequences, about 7.6% appearing once. The rearrangement joins TRBV25-1 to TRBJ2-3, with TRBD1 as a possible D gene (5 bases). The TCR comes from a man between 50 and 69 years old who received an inactivated influenza vaccine. Source: PBMCs from blood, taken around 25 months after vaccination. CDR3 coding DNA: TGTGCCAGCAAGCAGGGAATGACGGATACGCAGTATTTT. It encodes CASKQGMTDTQYF.